The present T cell receptor beta chain was sequenced within a study of beta chain features in type 1 diabetes. Findings and limits, study-wide: Possible PCR preference for shorter templates applied equally to patients and controls. Researchers report that Type 1 diabetes patients had moderately but significantly shorter TCRB CDR3s across all four CD4+ subsets.

What was sequenced were expressed TCRB transcripts, since all of the isolated RNA had been reverse transcribed. Assay used: immunoSEQ multiplex PCR; TCRdb lists only in-frame clones, some missing. The table lists around 100,000 clones, roughly 28% of them singletons, with 0.5% to 0.6% in the top ten. The length of the CDR3 is 13 residues. CDR1 is MNHNS, CDR2 SASEGT, per germline. Unmatched junction bases numbered 4, after V lost 8 bases and J lost 5 bases. Only a few counts were recorded for this clone. The antigen is undetermined. Material for sequencing was central memory CD4+ T cells from blood. The sequence came from a woman aged 18-35 years with type 1 diabetes. The chain is built from TRBV6-1 and TRBJ2-5; 11 bases are a match to TRBD2. The CDR3 sequence is CASLTSGSETQYF. CDR3 sequence (DNA): TGTGCCAGCCTTACTAGCGGGAGTGAGACCCAGTACTTC.